Sequencing of this T cell receptor beta chain was carried out in a study of breast tumors, draining lymph nodes, adjacent tissues. General study results and limits: Luminal-like breast cancer showed significantly greater tumor-nontumor repertoire similarity than basal-like breast cancer did.

From the multiplex PCR reads, TCRdb called clonotypes with MiXCR, one entry per CDR3 protein. The sample yields fewer than 25,000 distinct CDR3 sequences, about two thirds seen once. The CDR3 has 17 residues. This clonotype was detected ten times or more. Its antigen is not identified. This TCR came from a female donor with breast cancer. Some clones in this sample may be carry-over from other donors' samples. The genes are TRBV3-2 and TRBJ2-7; the table assigns TRBD2, which was not confirmed against the DNA. TRBV3-2 is annotated as a pseudogene. Sequences were obtained from tumor-adjacent breast tissue. CDR3 sequence reads: CASSPGTSGRATYEQYF. CDR3 nucleotides: TGTGCCAGCAGCCCCGGGACTAGCGGGAGGGCCACCTACGAGCAGTACTTC.